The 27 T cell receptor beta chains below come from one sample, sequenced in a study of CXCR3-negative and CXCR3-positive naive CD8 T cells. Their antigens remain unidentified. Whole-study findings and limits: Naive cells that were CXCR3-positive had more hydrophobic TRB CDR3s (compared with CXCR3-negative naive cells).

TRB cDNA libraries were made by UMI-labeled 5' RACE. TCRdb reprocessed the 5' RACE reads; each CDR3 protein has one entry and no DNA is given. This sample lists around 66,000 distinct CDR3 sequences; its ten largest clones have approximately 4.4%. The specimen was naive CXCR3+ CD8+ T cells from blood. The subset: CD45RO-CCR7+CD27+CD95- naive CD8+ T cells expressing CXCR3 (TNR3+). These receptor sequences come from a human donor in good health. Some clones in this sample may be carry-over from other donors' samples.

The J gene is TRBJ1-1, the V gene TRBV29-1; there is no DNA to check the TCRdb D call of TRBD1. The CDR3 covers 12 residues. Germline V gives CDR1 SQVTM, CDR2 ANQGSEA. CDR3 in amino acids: CSAQQGDTEAFF.

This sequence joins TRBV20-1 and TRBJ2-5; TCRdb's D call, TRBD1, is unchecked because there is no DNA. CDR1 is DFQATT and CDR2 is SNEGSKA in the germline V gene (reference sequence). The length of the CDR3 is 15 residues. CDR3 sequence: CSARDPGQHQETQYF.

The CDR3: CAISGSPEPSRSGANVLTF. The J gene is TRBJ2-6, the V gene TRBV10-3. Germline CDR1 is ENHRY and CDR2 is SYGVKD. CDR3 size: 19 residues.

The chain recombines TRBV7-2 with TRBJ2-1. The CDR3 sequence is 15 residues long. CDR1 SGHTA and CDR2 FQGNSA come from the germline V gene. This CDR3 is CASSPDSSSYNEQFF. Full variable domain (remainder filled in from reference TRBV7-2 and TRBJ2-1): GAGVSQSPSNKVTEKGKDVELRCDPISGHTALYWYRQSLGQGLEFLIYFQGNSAPDKSGLPSDRFSAERTGGSVSTLTIQRTQQEDSAVYLCASSPDSSSYNEQFFGPGTRLTVL.

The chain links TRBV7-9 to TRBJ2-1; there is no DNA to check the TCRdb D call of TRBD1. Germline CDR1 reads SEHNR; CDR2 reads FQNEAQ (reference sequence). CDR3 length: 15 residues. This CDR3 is CASSSAGTGIDEQFF.

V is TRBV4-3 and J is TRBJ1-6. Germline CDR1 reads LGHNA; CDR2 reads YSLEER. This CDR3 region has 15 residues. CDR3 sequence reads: CASSQGRGADSPLHF.

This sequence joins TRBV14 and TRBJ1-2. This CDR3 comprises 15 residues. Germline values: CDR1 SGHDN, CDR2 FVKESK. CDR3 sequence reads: CASSQGLGMEYGYTF.

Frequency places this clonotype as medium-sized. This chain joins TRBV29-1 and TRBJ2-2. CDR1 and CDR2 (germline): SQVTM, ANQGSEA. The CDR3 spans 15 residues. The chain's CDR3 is CSVEWETANTGELFF.

CDR3 amino acids: CASSFSGVPREQYF. The chain links TRBV12-3 or TRBV12-4 to TRBJ2-7; without DNA, the TCRdb call of TRBD1 cannot be checked. The CDR3 runs to 14 residues.

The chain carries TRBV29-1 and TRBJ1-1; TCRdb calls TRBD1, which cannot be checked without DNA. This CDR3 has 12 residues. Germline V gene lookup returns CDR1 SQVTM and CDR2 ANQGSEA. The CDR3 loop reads CSVEDGLGRAFF. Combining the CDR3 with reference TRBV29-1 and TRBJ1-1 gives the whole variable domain SAVISQKPSRDICQRGTSLTIQCQVDSQVTMMFWYRQQPGQSLTLIATANQGSEATYESGFVIDKFPISRPNLTFSTLTVSNMSPEDSSIYLCSVEDGLGRAFFGQGTRLTVV.

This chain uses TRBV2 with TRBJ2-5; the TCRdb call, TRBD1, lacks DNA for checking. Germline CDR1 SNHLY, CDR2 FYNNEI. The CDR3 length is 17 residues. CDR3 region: CASSRPEPGHRQETQYF. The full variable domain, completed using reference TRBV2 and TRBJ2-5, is EPEVTQTPSHQVTQMGQEVILRCVPISNHLYFYWYRQILGQKVEFLVSFYNNEISEKSEIFDDQFSVERPDGSNFTLKIRSTKLEDSAMYFCASSRPEPGHRQETQYFGPGTRLLVL.

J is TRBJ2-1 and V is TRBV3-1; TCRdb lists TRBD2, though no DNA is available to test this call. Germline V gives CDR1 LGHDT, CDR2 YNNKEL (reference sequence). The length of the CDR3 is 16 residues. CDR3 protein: CASSQFKDPVSNEQFF.

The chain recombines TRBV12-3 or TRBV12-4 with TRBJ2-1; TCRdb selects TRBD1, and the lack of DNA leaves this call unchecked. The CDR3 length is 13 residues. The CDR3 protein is CASGGGSYNEQFF.

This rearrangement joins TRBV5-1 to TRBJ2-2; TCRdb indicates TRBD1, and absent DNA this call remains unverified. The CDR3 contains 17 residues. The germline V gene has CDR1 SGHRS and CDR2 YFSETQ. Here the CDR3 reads CASSLEDRQGWTGELFF.

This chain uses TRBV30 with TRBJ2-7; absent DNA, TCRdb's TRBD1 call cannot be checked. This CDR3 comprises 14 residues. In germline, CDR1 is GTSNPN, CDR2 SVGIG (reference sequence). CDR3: CAWSTGQGVDEQYF.

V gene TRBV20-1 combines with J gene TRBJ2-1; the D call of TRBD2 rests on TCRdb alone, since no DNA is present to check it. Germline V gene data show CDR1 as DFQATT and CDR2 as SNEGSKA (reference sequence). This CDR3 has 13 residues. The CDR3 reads CSAPAREYNEQFF.

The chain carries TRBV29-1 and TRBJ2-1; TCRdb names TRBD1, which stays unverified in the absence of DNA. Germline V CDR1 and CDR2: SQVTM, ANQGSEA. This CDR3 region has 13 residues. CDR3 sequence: CSVSGPLYNEQFF.

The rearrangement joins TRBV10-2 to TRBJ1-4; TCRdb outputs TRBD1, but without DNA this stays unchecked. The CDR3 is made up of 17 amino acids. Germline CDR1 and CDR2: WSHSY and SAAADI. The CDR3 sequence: CASSDPGQAATNEKLFF.

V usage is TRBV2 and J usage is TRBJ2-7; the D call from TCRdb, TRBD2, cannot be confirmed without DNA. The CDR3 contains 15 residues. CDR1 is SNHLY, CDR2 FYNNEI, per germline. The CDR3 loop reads CASRARPARTFEQYF.

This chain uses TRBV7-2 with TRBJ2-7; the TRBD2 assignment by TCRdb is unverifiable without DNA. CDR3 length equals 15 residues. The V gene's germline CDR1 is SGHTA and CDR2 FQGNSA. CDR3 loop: CASSSSGLAGGEQYF.

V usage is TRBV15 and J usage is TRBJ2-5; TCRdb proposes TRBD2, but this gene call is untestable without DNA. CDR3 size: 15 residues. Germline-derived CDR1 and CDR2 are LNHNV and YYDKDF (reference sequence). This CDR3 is CATKGSGAMKETQYF. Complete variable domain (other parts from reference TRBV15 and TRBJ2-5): DAMVIQNPRYQVTQFGKPVTLSCSQTLNHNVMYWYQQKSSQAPKLLFHYYDKDFNNEADTPDNFQSRRPNTSFCFLDIRSPGLGDTAMYLCATKGSGAMKETQYFGPGTRLLVL.

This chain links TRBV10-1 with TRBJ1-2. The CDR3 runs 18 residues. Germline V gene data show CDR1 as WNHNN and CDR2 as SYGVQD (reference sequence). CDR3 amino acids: CASSDKTAQRRRNYGYTF.

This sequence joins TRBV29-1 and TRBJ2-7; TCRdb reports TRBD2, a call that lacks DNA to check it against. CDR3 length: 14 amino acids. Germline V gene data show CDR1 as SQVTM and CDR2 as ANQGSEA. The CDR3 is CSVREPRLPYEQYF.

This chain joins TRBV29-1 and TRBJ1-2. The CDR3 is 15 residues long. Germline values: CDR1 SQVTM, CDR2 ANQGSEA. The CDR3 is CSVEDLNGFDYGYTF.

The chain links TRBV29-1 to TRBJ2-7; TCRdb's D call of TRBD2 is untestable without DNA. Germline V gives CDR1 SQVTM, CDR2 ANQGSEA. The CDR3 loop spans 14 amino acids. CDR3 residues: CSVLGLADGPGQFF.

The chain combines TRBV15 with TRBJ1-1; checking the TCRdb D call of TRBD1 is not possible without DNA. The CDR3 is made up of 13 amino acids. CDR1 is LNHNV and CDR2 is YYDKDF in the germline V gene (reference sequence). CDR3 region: CATSSTGSTEAFF. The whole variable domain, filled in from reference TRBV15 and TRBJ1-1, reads DAMVIQNPRYQVTQFGKPVTLSCSQTLNHNVMYWYQQKSSQAPKLLFHYYDKDFNNEADTPDNFQSRRPNTSFCFLDIRSPGLGDTAMYLCATSSTGSTEAFFGQGTRLTVV.

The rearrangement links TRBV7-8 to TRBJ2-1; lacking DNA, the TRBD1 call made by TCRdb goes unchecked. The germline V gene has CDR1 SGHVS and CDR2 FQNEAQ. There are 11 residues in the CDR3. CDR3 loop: CASSRGPEQFF.